These 6 T cell receptor beta chains came from one sample sequenced in a study of shared clonotypes between healthy human individuals. Only in-frame clones appear in the TCRdb table, and some are missing; sequencing was by immunoSEQ multiplex PCR. The sample includes some 2,500,000 clones, around 90% seen only once; the top ten take 0.37%. Sequencing used naive CD4+ T cells from PBMCs. The sample's subset: CD45RA+ positively selected. Source of these receptors: a man aged 18 to 29 in good health. Some clones in this sample may be carry-over from other donors' samples.

As DNA, the CDR3 is TGTGCCAGCAGCTACGACAGCTATAATTCACCCCTCCACTTT. Translating gives CASSYDSYNSPLHF. The chain has TRBV7-9 and TRBJ1-6, with a possible D match to TRBD1 (5 bases). Trimming removed 4 bases at V and 3 bases at J, with 7 bases between. The CDR3 consists of 14 residues. Germline loops: CDR1 SEHNR, CDR2 FQNEAQ (reference sequence).

This sequence joins TRBV6-1 and TRBJ2-3; weak D call: TRBD2 (5 bases). The CDR3 totals 13 residues. V shed 7 bases and J shed 5 bases, with 13 bases lying between them. Germline values: CDR1 MNHNS, CDR2 SASEGT. CDR3 DNA sequence: TGTGCCAGCACTCGAGGGAGTGGAGATACGCAGTATTTT. Amino acids: CASTRGSGDTQYF.

V and J are TRBV5-1 and TRBJ2-3; no firm D call. CDR1 and CDR2 from the germline V gene are SGHRS and YFSETQ. CDR3 length: 15 residues. V was pared by 1 base and J by 0 bases, with 9 bases between. The CDR3 region has the DNA TGCGCCAGCAGCTTGAGGCTCGCTAGCACAGATACGCAGTATTTT. As protein: CASSLRLASTDTQYF.

This rearrangement joins TRBV16 to TRBJ2-2; D is unresolved. The germline V and J ends were trimmed by 0 bases and 6 bases, with 14 bases remaining between them. The CDR3 is 16 residues long. Per germline, CDR1 KGHSY and CDR2 FQNENV. This CDR3 is CASSQSSTIGPGELFF. The DNA of the CDR3 is TGTGCCAGCAGCCAATCGTCGACAATCGGGCCCGGGGAGCTGTTTTTT.

Turning to this clone: Other DNA sequences in this sample translate to the same CDR3. V usage is TRBV30 and J usage is TRBJ2-1, with TRBD1 identical over 9 bases. The CDR3 length is 13 residues. Germline values: CDR1 GTSNPN, CDR2 SVGIG (reference sequence). V trimming: 5 bases; J trimming: 3 bases; junction bases outside the gene matches: 2. The CDR3 loop reads CAWGGQGYNEQFF. In DNA, the CDR3 is TGTGCCTGGGGGGGACAGGGCTACAATGAGCAGTTCTTC.

The genes are TRBV28 and TRBJ2-7; possibly TRBD1 for D (5 bases). The V and J ends lost 7 bases and 7 bases respectively, with 23 bases between them. Germline lookup yields CDR1 MDHEN and CDR2 SYDVKM. This CDR3 comprises 15 residues. The CDR3 is CASKHFQSGLAEQYF. CDR3 DNA sequence: TGTGCCAGCAAACACTTCCAGTCAGGGCTTGCAGAGCAGTACTTC.